This T cell receptor (beta chain) was identified during a study of shared clonotypes between healthy human individuals. This clone was counted a few times. Its antigen is not identified. The CDR3 has 14 amino acids. Germline-derived CDR1 and CDR2 are SGHTS and YDEGEE. Between the trimmed V and J ends, which lost 4 bases and 3 bases, there was a span of 11 bases. Into CD45RA+ naive and CD45RA-negative memory subsets, the CD4+ cells were split. Notes on the study in general: Clonotype sharing across donors was expected to vary with sequencing depth.

It was across several immunoSEQ plates that each subset's genomic DNA was evenly split. Sequencing used immunoSEQ multiplex PCR; TCRdb keeps in-frame clones, though not all of them. The sample contains over a million clones, approximately 80% of which appear only once. This receptor was identified in a man aged 18 to 35 in good health. Some clones in this sample may be carry-over from other donors' samples. The rearrangement uses TRBV5-8 and TRBJ1-5, with a possible D match to TRBD1 (5 bases). Sample: memory CD4+ T cells from PBMCs. The sample's subset: CD45RA-negative fraction. CDR3 DNA: TGTGCCAGCAGCCCGGGACGTTTCAATCAGCCCCAGCATTTT. Amino acids: CASSPGRFNQPQHF.